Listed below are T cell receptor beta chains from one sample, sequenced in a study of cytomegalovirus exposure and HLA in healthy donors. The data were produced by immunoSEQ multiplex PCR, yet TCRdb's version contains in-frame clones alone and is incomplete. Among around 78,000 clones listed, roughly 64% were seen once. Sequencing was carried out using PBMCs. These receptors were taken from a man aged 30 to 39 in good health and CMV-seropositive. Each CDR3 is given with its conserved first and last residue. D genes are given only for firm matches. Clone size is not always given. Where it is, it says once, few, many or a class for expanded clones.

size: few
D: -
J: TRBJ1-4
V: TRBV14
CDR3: CASSQPDRRNEKLFF
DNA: TGTGCCAGCAGCCAACCTGACAGGCGTAATGAAAAACTGTTTTTT

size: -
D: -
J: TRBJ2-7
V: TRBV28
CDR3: CASRPLGDPYEQYF
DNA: TGTGCCAGCAGGCCACTAGGAGACCCCTACGAGCAGTACTTC

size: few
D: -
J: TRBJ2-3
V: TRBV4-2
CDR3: CASSQVWRGSSEADTQYF
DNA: TGTGCCAGCAGCCAAGTCTGGAGGGGTTCCAGTGAGGCAGATACGCAGTATTTT

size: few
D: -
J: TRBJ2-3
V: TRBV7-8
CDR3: CASIPDSNTDTQYF
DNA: TGTGCCAGCATCCCGGACAGTAACACAGATACGCAGTATTTT

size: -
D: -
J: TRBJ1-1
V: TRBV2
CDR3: CASSVNPEAFF
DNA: TGTGCCAGCAGTGTTAATCCTGAAGCTTTCTTT

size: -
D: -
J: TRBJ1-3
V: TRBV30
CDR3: CAWRTGFSGNTIYF
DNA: TGTGCCTGGAGAACAGGCTTCTCTGGAAACACCATATATTTT

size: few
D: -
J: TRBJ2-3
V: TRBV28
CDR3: CASSPLVDTQYF
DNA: TGTGCCAGCAGTCCCTTAGTAGATACGCAGTATTTT

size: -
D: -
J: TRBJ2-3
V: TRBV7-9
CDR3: CASSPAADTQYF
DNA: TGTGCCAGCAGCCCCGCGGCCGATACGCAGTATTTT

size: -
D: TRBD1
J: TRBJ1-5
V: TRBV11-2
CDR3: CASSPGARQGAGQPQHF
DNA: TGTGCCAGCAGCCCAGGGGCAAGACAGGGGGCAGGTCAGCCCCAGCATTTT

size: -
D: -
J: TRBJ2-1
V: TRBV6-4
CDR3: CASRVPLHNEQFF
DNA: TGTGCCAGCAGGGTCCCCCTACACAATGAGCAGTTCTTC

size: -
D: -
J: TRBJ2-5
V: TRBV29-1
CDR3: CSVEDRPETQYF
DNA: TGCAGCGTTGAAGACAGGCCAGAGACCCAGTACTTC

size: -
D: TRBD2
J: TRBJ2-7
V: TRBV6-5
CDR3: CASTSGGDSYEQYF
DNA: TGTGCCAGCACCTCCGGGGGGGATTCCTACGAGCAGTACTTC

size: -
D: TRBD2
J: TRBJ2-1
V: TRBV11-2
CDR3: CATPSGTYNEQFF
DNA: TGTGCCACTCCTAGCGGGACCTACAATGAGCAGTTCTTC

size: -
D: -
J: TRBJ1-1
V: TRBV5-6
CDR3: CASSLTGFYRAFF
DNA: TGTGCCAGCAGCTTAACAGGTTTTTATCGAGCTTTCTTT

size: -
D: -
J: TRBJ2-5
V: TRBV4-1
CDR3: CASSPGGQARGETQYF
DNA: TGCGCCAGCAGCCCGGGGGGACAGGCGAGAGGGGAGACCCAGTACTTC

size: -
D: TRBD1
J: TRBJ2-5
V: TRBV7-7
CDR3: CASSLGTGGQETQYF
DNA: TGTGCCAGCAGCTTAGGGACAGGGGGGCAAGAGACCCAGTACTTC